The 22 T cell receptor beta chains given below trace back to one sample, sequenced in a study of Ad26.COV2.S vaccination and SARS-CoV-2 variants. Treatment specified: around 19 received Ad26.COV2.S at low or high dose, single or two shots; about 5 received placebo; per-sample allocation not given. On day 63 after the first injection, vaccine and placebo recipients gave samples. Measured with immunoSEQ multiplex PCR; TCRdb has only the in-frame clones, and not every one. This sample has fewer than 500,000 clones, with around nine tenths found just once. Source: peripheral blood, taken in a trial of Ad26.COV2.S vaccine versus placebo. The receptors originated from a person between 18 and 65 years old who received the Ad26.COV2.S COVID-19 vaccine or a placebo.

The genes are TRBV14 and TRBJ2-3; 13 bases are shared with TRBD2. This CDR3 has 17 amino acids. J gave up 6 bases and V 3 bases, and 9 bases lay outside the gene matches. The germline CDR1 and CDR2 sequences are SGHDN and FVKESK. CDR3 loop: CASSHLGGLAGEDTQYF. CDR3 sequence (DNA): TGTGCCAGCAGCCACCTAGGAGGACTAGCGGGAGAGGATACGCAGTATTTT.

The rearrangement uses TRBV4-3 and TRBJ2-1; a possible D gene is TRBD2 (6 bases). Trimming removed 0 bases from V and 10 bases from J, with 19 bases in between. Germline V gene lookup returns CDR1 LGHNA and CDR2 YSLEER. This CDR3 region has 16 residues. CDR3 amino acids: CASSQDQAGRRWEQFF. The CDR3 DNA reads TGCGCCAGCAGCCAAGATCAAGCGGGCCGGCGGTGGGAGCAGTTCTTC.

CDR3 bases: TGTGCCAGCAGTTTATATCCGGGAGGAGATTTGAATGAGCAGTTCTTC. Translation: CASSLYPGGDLNEQFF. The chain recombines TRBV27 with TRBJ2-1, with TRBD2 matching over 7 bases. The CDR3 is made up of 16 amino acids. The trim removed 1 base at V and 7 bases at J, leaving 10 bases unmatched. The germline V gene encodes CDR1 MNHEY and CDR2 SMNVEV (reference sequence).

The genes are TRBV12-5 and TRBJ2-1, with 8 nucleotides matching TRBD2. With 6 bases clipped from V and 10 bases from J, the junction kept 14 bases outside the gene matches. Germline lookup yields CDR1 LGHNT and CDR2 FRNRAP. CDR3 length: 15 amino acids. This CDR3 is CASGSAGVGSGEQFF. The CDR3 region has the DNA TGTGCTAGTGGCTCAGCGGGAGTCGGGTCAGGGGAGCAGTTCTTC.

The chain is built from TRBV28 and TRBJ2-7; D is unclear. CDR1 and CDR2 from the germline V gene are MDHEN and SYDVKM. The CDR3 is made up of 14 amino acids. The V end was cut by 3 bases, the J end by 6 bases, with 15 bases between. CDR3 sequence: CASSFVPVLSEQYF. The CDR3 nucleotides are TGTGCCAGCAGTTTTGTTCCAGTCCTCAGCGAGCAGTACTTC.

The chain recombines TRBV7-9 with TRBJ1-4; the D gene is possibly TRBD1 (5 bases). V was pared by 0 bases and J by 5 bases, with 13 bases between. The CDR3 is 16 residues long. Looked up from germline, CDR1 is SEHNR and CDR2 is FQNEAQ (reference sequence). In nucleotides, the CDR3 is TGTGCCAGCAGCTTAGCGCTTAAAGGGGCCAATGAAAAACTGTTTTTT. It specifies CASSLALKGANEKLFF.

The CDR3 region is CASTLRLAGGPGTDTQYF. DNA of the CDR3: TGTGCCAGCACCTTGCGCCTAGCGGGAGGGCCGGGCACAGATACGCAGTATTTT. This chain links TRBV7-2 with TRBJ2-3, with 12 bases aligning to TRBD2. The CDR3 sequence is 18 residues long. The germline V gene encodes CDR1 SGHTA and CDR2 FQGNSA. V was clipped by 7 bases and J by 1 base; unmatched bases: 12.

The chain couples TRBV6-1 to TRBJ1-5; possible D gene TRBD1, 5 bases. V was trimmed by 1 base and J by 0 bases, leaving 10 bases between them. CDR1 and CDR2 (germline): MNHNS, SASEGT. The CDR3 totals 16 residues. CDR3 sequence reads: CASSEVGGVSNQPQHF. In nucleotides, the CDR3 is TGTGCCAGCAGTGAAGTTGGGGGAGTTAGCAATCAGCCCCAGCATTTT.

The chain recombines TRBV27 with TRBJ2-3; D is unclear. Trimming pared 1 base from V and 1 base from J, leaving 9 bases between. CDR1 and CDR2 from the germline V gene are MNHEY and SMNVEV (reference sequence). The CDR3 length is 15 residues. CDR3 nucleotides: TGTGCCAGCAGTTTATTCCCTCAGGGCACAGATACGCAGTATTTT. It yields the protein CASSLFPQGTDTQYF.

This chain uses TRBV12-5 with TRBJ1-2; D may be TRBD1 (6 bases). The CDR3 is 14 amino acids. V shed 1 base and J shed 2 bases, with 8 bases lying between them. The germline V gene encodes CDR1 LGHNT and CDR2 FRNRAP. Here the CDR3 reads CASGLATGNYGYTF. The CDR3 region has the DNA TGTGCTAGTGGTTTGGCAACAGGGAACTATGGCTACACCTTC.

CDR3 DNA: TGTGCCAGCAGTTACGCTCAGCCCCAGCATTTT. Encoded protein: CASSYAQPQHF. J is TRBJ1-5 and V is TRBV2; unclear D gene. Between the trimmed V and J ends, which lost 5 bases and 6 bases, there was a span of 5 bases. Germline assignment: CDR1 SNHLY and CDR2 FYNNEI. CDR3 length: 11 residues.

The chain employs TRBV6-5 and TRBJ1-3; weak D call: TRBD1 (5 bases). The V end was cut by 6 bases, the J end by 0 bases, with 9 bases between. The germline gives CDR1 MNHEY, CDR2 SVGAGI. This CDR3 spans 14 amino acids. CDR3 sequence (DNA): TGTGCCAGCAGGGGAACAGGCTCTGGAAACACCATATATTTT. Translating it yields CASRGTGSGNTIYF.

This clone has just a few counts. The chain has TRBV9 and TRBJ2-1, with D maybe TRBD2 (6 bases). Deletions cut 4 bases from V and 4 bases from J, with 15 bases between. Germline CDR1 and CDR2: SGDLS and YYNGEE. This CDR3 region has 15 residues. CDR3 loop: CASSPVGTQYNEQFF. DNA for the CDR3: TGTGCCAGCAGCCCGGTCGGGACTCAATACAATGAGCAGTTCTTC.

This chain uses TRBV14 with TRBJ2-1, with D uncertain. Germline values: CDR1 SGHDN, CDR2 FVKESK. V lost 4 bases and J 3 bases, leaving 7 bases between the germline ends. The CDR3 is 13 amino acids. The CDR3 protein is CASSPTGYNEQFF. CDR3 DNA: TGTGCCAGCAGCCCTACTGGCTACAATGAGCAGTTCTTC. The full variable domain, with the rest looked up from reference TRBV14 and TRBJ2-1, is EAGVTQFPSHSVIEKGQTVTLRCDPISGHDNLYWYRRVMGKEIKFLLHFVKESKQDESGMPNNRFLAERTGGTYSTLKVQPAELEDSGVYFCASSPTGYNEQFFGPGTRLTVL.

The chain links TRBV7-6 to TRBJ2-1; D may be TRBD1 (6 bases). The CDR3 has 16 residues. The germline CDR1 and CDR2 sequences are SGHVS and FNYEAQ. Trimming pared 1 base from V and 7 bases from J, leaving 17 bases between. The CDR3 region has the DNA TGTGCCAGCAGCTTAGACACAGGGTTGGTAAGGAATGAGCAGTTCTTC. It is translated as CASSLDTGLVRNEQFF. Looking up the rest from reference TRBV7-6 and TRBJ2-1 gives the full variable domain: GAGVSQSPRYKVTKRGQDVALRCDPISGHVSLYWYRQALGQGPEFLTYFNYEAQQDKSGLPNDRFSAERPEGSISTLTIQRTEQRDSAMYRCASSLDTGLVRNEQFFGPGTRLTVL.

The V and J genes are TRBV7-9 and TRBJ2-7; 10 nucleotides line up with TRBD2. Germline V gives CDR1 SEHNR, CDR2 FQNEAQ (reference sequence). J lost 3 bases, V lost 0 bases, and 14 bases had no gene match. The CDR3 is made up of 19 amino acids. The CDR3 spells CASSLAPSASGSLSYEQYF. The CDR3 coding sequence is TGTGCCAGCAGCTTAGCGCCTTCGGCTAGCGGGAGCCTGAGCTACGAGCAGTACTTC.

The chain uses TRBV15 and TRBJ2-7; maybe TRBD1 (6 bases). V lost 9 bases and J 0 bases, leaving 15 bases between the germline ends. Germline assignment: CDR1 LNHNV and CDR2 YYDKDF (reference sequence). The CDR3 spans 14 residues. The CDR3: CATSRDKSSYEQYF. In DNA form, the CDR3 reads TGTGCCACGTCCCGGGACAAGAGCTCCTACGAGCAGTACTTC.

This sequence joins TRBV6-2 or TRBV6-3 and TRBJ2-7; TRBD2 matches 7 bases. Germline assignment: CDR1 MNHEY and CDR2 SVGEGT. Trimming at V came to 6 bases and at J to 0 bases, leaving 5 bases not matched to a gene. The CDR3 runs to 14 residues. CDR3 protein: CASSTSGTSYEQYF. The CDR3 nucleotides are TGTGCCAGCAGCACAAGCGGGACCTCCTACGAGCAGTACTTC.

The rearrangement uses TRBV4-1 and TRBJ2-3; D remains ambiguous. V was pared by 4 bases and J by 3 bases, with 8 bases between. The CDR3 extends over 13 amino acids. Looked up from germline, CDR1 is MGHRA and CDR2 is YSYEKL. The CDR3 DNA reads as TGCGCCAGCAGCCGAGAATGGACAGATACGCAGTATTTT. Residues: CASSREWTDTQYF.

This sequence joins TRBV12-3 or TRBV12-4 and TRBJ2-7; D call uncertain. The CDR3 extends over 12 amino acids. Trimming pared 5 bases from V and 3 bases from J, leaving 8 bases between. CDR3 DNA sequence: TGTGCCAGCAGTCCCACTAACTACGAGCAGTACTTC. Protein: CASSPTNYEQYF.

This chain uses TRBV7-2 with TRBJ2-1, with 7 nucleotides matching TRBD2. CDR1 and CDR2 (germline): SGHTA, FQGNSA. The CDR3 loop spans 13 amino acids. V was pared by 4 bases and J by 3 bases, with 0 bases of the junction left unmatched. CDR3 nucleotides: TGTGCCAGCAGCTGGACTAGCTACAATGAGCAGTTCTTC. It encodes CASSWTSYNEQFF.

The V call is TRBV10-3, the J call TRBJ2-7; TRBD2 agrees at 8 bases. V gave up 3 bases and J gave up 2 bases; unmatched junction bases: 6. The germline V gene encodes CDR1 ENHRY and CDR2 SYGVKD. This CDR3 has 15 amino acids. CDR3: CAISDWGSGTYEQYF. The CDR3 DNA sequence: TGTGCCATCAGTGATTGGGGTAGCGGGACCTACGAGCAGTACTTC.